This T cell receptor (beta chain) was identified during a study of spatial heterogeneity in lung cancer. Study-wide context: Compared with alpha-chain sequences, beta-chain sequences were consistently detected in greater numbers. Counts of TCR transcripts in tumor regions correlated strongly with a T cell module score (derived from matched bulk RNA-seq).

Study-wide results and limits: Tumoral mutation counts were tracked by counts of expanded intratumoral alpha and beta TCRs.

This clonotype was seen many times. Its cognate antigen is unknown. Every cDNA TCR molecule received its own unique molecular identifier. Each CDR3 protein is one row after TCRdb ran MiXCR on the 5' RACE reads. The sample lists 20,000 to 25,000 distinct CDR3 sequences; under 6.5% were seen once. V was cut by 11 bases and J by 8 bases, with 12 bases left in between. Per germline, CDR1 MNHNY and CDR2 SVGAGI (reference sequence). The CDR3 is 10 amino acids. The time point was: sample taken at primary tumor resection. Whole RNA, isolated from tumor, nontumor lung or frozen PBMC, was sequenced without prior sorting.

Specimen: lung tumor tissue, collected at surgery. This receptor was taken from a male donor with early-stage non-small cell lung cancer. The V and J genes are TRBV6-6 and TRBJ1-2; D gene unclear. CDR3 bases: TGTGCCGTGGGAATTGTAGGCTACACCTTC. Protein: CAVGIVGYTF.